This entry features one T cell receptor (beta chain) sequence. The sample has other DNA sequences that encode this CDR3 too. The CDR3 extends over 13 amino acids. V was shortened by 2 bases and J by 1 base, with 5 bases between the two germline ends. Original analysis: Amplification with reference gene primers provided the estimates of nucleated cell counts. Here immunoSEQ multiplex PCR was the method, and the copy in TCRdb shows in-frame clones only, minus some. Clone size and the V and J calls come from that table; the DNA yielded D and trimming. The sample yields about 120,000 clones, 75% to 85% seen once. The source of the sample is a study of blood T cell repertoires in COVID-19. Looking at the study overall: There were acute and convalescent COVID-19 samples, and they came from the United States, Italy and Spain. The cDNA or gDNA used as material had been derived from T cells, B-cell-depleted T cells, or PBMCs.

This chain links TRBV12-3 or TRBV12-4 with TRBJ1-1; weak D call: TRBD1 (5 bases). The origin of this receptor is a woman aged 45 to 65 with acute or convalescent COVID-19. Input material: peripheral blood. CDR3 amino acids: CASSLTGNTEAFF. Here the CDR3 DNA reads TGTGCCAGCAGTTTAACAGGGAACACTGAAGCTTTCTTT.